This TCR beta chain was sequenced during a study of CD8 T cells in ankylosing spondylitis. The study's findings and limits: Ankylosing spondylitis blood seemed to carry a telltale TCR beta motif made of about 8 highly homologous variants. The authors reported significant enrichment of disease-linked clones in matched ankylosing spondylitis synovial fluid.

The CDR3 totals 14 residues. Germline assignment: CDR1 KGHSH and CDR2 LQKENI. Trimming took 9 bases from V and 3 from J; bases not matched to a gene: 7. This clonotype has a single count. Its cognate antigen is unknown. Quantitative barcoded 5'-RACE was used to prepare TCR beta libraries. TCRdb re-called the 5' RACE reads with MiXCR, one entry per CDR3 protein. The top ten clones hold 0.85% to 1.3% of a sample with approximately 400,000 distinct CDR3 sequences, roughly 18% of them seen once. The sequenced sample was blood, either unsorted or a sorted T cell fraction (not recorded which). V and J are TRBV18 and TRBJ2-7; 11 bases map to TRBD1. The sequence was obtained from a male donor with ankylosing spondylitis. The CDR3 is CASTGQGVYYEQYF. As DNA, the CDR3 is TGTGCCAGTACGGGACAGGGGGTATACTACGAGCAGTACTTC.